This is a list of T cell receptor beta chains from one sample in a study of human T cells and chemical hapten exposure. MiXCR, applied by TCRdb to the RACE reads, yields one record per CDR3 protein. The top ten clones hold around 2.3% of a sample with fewer than 200,000 distinct CDR3 sequences, 25% to 30% of them seen once. Specimen: whole blood, collected in connection with sensitization to the hapten diphenylcyclopropenone (DPC). The receptor source for this set is a woman aged 18 to 35 with alopecia areata. Some clones in this sample may be carry-over from other donors' samples. Both conserved end residues are part of each CDR3. The D gene is left open where the match is weak. Expanded clones get a size class; other rows say once, few or many, or leave the size out.

v_gene,abundance,d_gene,j_gene,CDR3aa,CDR3nt
TRBV29-1,.,TRBD1,TRBJ2-7,CSAGWDRGAEQYF,TGCAGCGCCGGTTGGGACAGAGGCGCCGAGCAGTACTTC
TRBV7-9,many,.,TRBJ2-5,CASSFQEYQETQYF,TGTGCCAGCAGCTTCCAGGAATACCAAGAGACCCAGTACTTC
TRBV9,.,.,TRBJ2-1,CASSVVASKYEQFF,TGTGCCAGCAGCGTAGTGGCTTCGAAGTATGAGCAGTTCTTC
TRBV12-3/TRBV12-4,.,TRBD1,TRBJ1-5,CASSLRQGNQPQHF,TGTGCCAGCAGTTTACGACAGGGGAATCAGCCCCAGCATTTT
TRBV5-1,few,.,TRBJ1-2,CASSVDSDYGYTF,TGCGCCAGCAGCGTGGACAGTGACTATGGCTACACCTTC
TRBV6-5,few,.,TRBJ1-2,CASRVQGAANYGYTF,TGTGCCAGCAGAGTACAGGGTGCGGCTAACTATGGCTACACCTTC
TRBV2,.,TRBD1,TRBJ2-7,CASPTGQGVSEQYF,TGTGCCAGCCCGACGGGACAGGGGGTAAGCGAGCAGTACTTC
TRBV7-3,.,TRBD2,TRBJ2-1,CASSRTSGNEQFF,TGTGCCAGCAGCCGGACTAGCGGGAACGAGCAGTTCTTC
TRBV9,few,TRBD1,TRBJ1-4,CASSGGTGFEKLFF,TGTGCCAGCAGCGGCGGGACAGGGTTTGAAAAACTGTTTTTT
TRBV25-1,many,.,TRBJ2-7,CASSEQGYEQYF,TGTGCCAGCAGTGAACAGGGCTACGAGCAGTACTTC
TRBV20-1,.,TRBD2,TRBJ2-1,CSADRTSGNYNEQFF,TGCAGTGCCGATCGGACTAGCGGGAATTACAATGAGCAGTTCTTC
TRBV7-9,many,.,TRBJ1-5,CASSFGSDQPQHF,TGTGCCAGCAGCTTCGGGAGCGATCAGCCCCAGCATTTT
TRBV10-3,.,.,TRBJ2-1,CAISERTPRYNEQFF,TGTGCCATCAGTGAAAGGACTCCCCGGTACAATGAGCAGTTCTTC
TRBV13,.,TRBD2,TRBJ2-5,CASSFRTSGALQETQYF,TGTGCCAGCAGCTTCAGGACTAGCGGGGCTCTCCAAGAGACCCAGTACTTC
TRBV5-4,few,.,TRBJ2-5,CASSPTLGETQYF,TGTGCCAGCAGCCCCACTCTAGGAGAGACCCAGTACTTC
TRBV6-2/TRBV6-3,few,TRBD2,TRBJ2-4,CASSWTSGTNIQYF,TGTGCCAGCAGTTGGACTAGCGGGACAAACATTCAGTACTTC
TRBV10-3,once,TRBD2,TRBJ2-1,CAIKGFEGGPSETINEQFF,TGTGCCATCAAGGGGTTCGAGGGAGGGCCGTCCGAGACAATCAATGAGCAGTTCTTC
TRBV28,few,.,TRBJ1-5,CASSSNRDQPQHF,TGTGCCAGCAGTTCCAATCGGGATCAGCCCCAGCATTTT
TRBV20-1,.,TRBD2,TRBJ2-3,CSARVAGSTDTQYF,TGCAGTGCCCGGGTAGCGGGCTCCACAGATACGCAGTATTTT
TRBV20-1,.,.,TRBJ2-7,CSARPSPTDYEQYF,TGCAGTGCCCGCCCCTCGCCGACGGACTACGAGCAGTACTTC
TRBV11-2,.,.,TRBJ1-2,CASRQPGGGYGYTF,TGTGCCAGCAGGCAGCCCGGGGGCGGCTATGGCTACACCTTC
TRBV5-1,.,.,TRBJ2-7,CASRVDYEQYF,TGCGCCAGCAGAGTGGACTACGAGCAGTACTTC
TRBV7-8,.,TRBD1,TRBJ1-3,CASSLAGDRRNTIYF,TGTGCCAGCAGCTTAGCGGGGGACAGAAGAAACACCATATATTTT
TRBV6-4,.,.,TRBJ1-1,CASSEKGQTTEAFF,TGTGCCAGCAGTGAAAAAGGTCAGACCACTGAAGCTTTCTTT
TRBV4-1,few,.,TRBJ2-3,CASSLRPGLADTQYF,TGCGCCAGCAGCCTTCGGCCGGGCTTAGCAGATACGCAGTATTTT
TRBV7-2,.,.,TRBJ1-1,CASSLGFATEAFF,TGTGCCAGCAGCTTAGGATTTGCCACTGAAGCTTTCTTT
TRBV12-3/TRBV12-4,few,TRBD1,TRBJ1-1,CASNPDRGGTEAFF,TGTGCCAGCAACCCGGACAGGGGTGGGACTGAAGCTTTCTTT
TRBV20-1,few,.,TRBJ1-6,CSARTVSSYNSPLHF,TGCAGTGCTAGGACGGTTAGCTCCTATAATTCACCCCTCCACTTT
TRBV6-4,.,.,TRBJ1-2,CASSDGPGYTF,TGTGCCAGCAGTGATGGACCTGGCTACACCTTC